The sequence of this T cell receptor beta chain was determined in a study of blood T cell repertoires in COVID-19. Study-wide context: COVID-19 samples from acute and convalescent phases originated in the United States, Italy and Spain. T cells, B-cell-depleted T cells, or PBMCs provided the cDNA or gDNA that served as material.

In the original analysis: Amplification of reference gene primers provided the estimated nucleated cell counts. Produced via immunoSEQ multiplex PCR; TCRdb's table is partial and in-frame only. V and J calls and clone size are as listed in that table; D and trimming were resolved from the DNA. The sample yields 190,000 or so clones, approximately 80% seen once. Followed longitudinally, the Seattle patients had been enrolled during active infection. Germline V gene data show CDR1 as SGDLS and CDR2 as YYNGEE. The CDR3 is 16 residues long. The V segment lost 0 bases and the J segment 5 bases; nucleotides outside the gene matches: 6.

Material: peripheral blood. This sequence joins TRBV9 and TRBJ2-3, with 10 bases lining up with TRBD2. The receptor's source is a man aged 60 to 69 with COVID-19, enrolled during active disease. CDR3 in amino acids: CASSVGLAGVLDTQYF. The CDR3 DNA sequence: TGTGCCAGCAGCGTAGGGCTAGCGGGAGTTCTAGATACGCAGTATTTT.